Described below is a single T cell receptor (beta chain) sequence and its context. Its antigen is as yet unknown. Only Caucasian adults living in Nashville, Tennessee made up the donor group. This entry belongs to a study of shared clonotypes between healthy human individuals. The study, taken as a whole, reports: Sorted-subset samples were not fully sequenced, rarefaction indicated. Memory subsets had estimated richness that was generally smaller than that of naive subsets.

Some clones are missing from TCRdb's copy, which holds only in-frame ones; the method was immunoSEQ multiplex PCR. The sample lists a few million clones, almost 96% occurring once. Input material: naive CD4+ T cells sorted from blood. The subset denotes: CD45RA+ positively selected. The origin of this receptor is a man between 18 and 35 years old in good health.

For the CDR3, the DNA is TGCAGCGTTGTGAGACCCGGGACAGGGACCCTCTACGAGCAGTACTTC. This gives the protein CSVVRPGTGTLYEQYF. The chain employs TRBV29-1 and TRBJ2-7, with TRBD1 identical over 9 bases. This CDR3 is 16 amino acids long. CDR1 and CDR2 (germline): SQVTM, ANQGSEA. V lost 4 bases to trimming and J lost 3 bases; unmatched junction nucleotides: 13.